The entry below describes one TCR beta chain. The target antigen is unknown. This sample was included in a study of OX40 agonist ivuxolimab in advanced cancers. Study summary: Patients were infused with ivuxolimab every 2 weeks at 0.01 to 10 mg/kg. Broader study findings: Relative to CD4+, CD8+ T cells held more expanded clones on average. Dose levels from 0.1 to 3.0 mg/kg saw CD4+ and CD8+ blood T cells expand clonally by week 6.

The assay was immunoSEQ multiplex PCR, and TCRdb's table has in-frame clones only and misses some. Of approximately 68,000 clones detected, approximately 90% appear once; the ten largest clones hold approximately 0.99%. CDR3 length: 12 residues. Trimming left V 1 base short and J 8 bases short, with 8 bases between. Germline V gene lookup returns CDR1 SGHAT and CDR2 FQNNGV. The clonotype originates from an adult with an advanced solid tumor such as melanoma, head and neck, liver or kidney cancer. The starting material was CD4+ or CD8+ T cells sorted from blood, obtained in a trial of the OX40 agonist ivuxolimab. This chain links TRBV11-2 with TRBJ1-2; no clear D gene. The CDR3 DNA reads TGTGCCAGCAGCTTAGCTCTGTCGGGCTACACCTTC. Amino acids: CASSLALSGYTF.